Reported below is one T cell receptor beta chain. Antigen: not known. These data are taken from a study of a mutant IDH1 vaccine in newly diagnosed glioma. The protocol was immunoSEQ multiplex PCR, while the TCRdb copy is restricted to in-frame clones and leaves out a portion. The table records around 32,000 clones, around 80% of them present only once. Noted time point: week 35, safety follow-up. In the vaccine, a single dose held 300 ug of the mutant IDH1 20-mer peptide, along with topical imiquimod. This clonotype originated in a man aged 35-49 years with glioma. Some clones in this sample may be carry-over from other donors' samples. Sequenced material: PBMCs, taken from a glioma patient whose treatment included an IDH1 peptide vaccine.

The CDR3 reads CASSRGAGRANYGYTF. For the CDR3, the DNA is TGTGCCAGCAGTCGGGGGGCGGGGCGTGCTAACTATGGCTACACCTTC. The chain carries TRBV28 and TRBJ1-2; D might be TRBD1 (6 bases). The CDR3 has 16 residues. With 5 bases removed from V and 0 bases from J, the gap between germline ends came to 16 bases. From germline, CDR1 is MDHEN and CDR2 SYDVKM.